The source of this T cell receptor beta chain is a study of blood T cells in healthy people across ages. Study findings and constraints: Higher diversity and more naive CD4+ cells were features of long-lived donors, compared to aged donors.

Germline CDR1 is MNHEY and CDR2 is SVGAGI. The V gene lost 2 bases and the J gene lost 0 bases, with 8 bases spanning the gap. There are 15 residues in the CDR3. On this clonotype itself: Its antigen is currently unknown.

Together with a sample-barcoded 5' primer, a J-beta primer mix was included in a second PCR lasting about 7 to 12 cycles. Each cDNA molecule, via a template-switch adaptor with 12 random nucleotides, was tagged. TCRdb used MiXCR to reprocess the 5' RACE reads, holding one entry per CDR3 protein. The sample carries about 1.4 million distinct CDR3 sequences, roughly 64% recorded once. The chain carries TRBV6-5 and TRBJ2-1; D call uncertain. The source material was blood. This TCR came from a man younger than 35 in good health. CDR3 DNA sequence: TGTGCCAGCAGTTACAGTTTAAGCTCCTACAATGAGCAGTTCTTC. This sequence encodes CASSYSLSSYNEQFF.